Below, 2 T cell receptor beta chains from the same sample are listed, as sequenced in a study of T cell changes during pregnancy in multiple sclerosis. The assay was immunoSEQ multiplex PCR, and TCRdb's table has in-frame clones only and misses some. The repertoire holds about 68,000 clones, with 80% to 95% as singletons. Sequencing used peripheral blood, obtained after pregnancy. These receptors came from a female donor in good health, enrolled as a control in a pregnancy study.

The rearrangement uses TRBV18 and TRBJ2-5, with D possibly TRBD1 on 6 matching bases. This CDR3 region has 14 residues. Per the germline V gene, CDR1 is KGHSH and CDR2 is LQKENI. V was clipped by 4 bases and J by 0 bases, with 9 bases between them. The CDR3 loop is CASSLWTDQETQYF. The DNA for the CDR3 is TGTGCCAGCTCACTTTGGACAGACCAAGAGACCCAGTACTTC.

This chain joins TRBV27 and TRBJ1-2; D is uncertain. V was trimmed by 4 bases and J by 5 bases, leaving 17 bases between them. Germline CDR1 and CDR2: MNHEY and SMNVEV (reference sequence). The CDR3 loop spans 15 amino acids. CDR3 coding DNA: TGTGCCAGCAGTTCAGGCTTCGTATATCCGTATGGCTACACCTTC. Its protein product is CASSSGFVYPYGYTF.